One T cell receptor (beta chain) is described in this entry. Its antigen is still unknown. This specimen belongs to a study of response to subunit inactivated influenza vaccine. Study-wide findings and caveats: Authors proposed each seasonal influenza vaccination draws in few new T cells.

TCRdb passed the RT-PCR reads through MiXCR, listing each CDR3 protein once. This table has a few hundred thousand distinct CDR3 sequences, 14% appearing once. Germline V gives CDR1 DFQATT, CDR2 SNEGSKA (reference sequence). The length of the CDR3 is 10 residues. Here the sequenced sample was PBMCs from blood, taken 12 days after vaccination. This sequence was found in a man aged 45-65 years who received an inactivated influenza vaccine. J is TRBJ2-5 and V is TRBV20-1; TRBD1 matches at 10 bases. CDR3 nucleotides: TGCAGGACAGGGGGCGCTTCCCAGTACTTC. As protein: CRTGGASQYF.